This entry is about one T cell receptor (beta chain). Which antigen it targets is not known. Within one base of it there is no much larger clone, and no base qualities were kept. The sample originates from a study of OX40 agonist ivuxolimab in advanced cancers. Background for the entire study: Ivuxolimab was an agonistic, fully human IgG2 monoclonal antibody directed against OX40 (CD134), a costimulatory receptor. A male proportion of roughly 80% and a mean age of around 60 years, ranging from about 20 to 79, were recorded for the dose-escalation cohort. Of the 50 or so patients in dose escalation, 19 had hepatocellular carcinoma, about 15 had melanoma, 9 had renal cell carcinoma and 9 had head and neck cancer. Patients were allowed to have had prior anti-PD-1, anti-PD-L1 or anti-CTLA-4 therapy, and roughly two fifths of the dose-escalation patients had been treated with checkpoint inhibitors. Peripheral TCRbeta sequencing aimed to test whether ivuxolimab altered TCR sequence diversity and caused clonal T-cell expansion. Partial responses were achieved by three dose-escalation patients, of whom one had hepatocellular carcinoma and two had cutaneous melanoma. Intravenous ivuxolimab was administered to patients every 2 weeks at six dose levels: 0.01, 0.1, 0.3, 1.5, 3 and 10 mg/kg. The paper covers the monotherapy dose-escalation part of the phase I ivuxolimab trial, which included N ≈ 52 patients.

Patients with a history of autoimmune disease or receiving systemic immunosuppression were excluded from the trial. Peripheral blood for TCR sequencing was drawn from every dose cohort at baseline, at cycle 4 day 1 and at cycle 7 day 1. Samples were obtained from an open-label, multicenter, first-in-human phase I dose-escalation trial of ivuxolimab. Adults with locally advanced or metastatic melanoma, renal cell carcinoma, hepatocellular carcinoma or head and neck squamous cell carcinoma were enrolled in the trial. Before TCR sequencing, CD4+ and CD8+ T cells were separately sorted from peripheral blood. Results the study describes overall, beyond this receptor: In the 0.1-3.0 mg/kg groups, partial responders were among the patients with the lowest normalized peripheral clonal expansion, particularly in CD8+ T cells. At doses of 0.1 to 3.0 mg/kg, clonal expansion of both CD4+ and CD8+ blood T cells was observed from baseline to week 6. After ivuxolimab, CD8+ T cells had more expanded clones than CD4+ T cells on average. Low levels of normalized T-cell clonal expansion were also shown by some nonresponding patients. Which antigens the clonally expanded peripheral T cells were specific for was not determined.

Genomic DNA was extracted from sorted cells for sequencing of the TCRbeta CDR3 region. The immunoSEQ Assay was used to sequence the TCRbeta CDR3 regions. TCRdb stores this immuneACCESS table with in-frame sequences only. Part of the clones is absent; in the studies checked, under half of the shortfall reflects unresolved V genes, and no reason is known for the rest. Across this sample there are 65,000 to 90,000 clones, with about four fifths seen only once. The ten biggest clones cover around 5% of the sample. Specimen: CD4+ or CD8+ T cells sorted from blood, collected in a trial of the OX40 agonist ivuxolimab. This TCR was recovered from an adult with an advanced solid tumor such as melanoma, head and neck, liver or kidney cancer.

This receptor has the CDR3 CASSYSGQGLEKLFF. The nucleotide sequence is TGTGCCAGCAGTTACTCGGGGCAGGGACTTGAAAAACTGTTTTTT. The rearrangement joined TRBV6-5 to TRBJ1-4, with TRBD1 perhaps the D gene, on 5 matching bases. Trimming takes 0 bases from V and 7 bases from J, and the germline ends sit 12 bases apart. CDR1 and CDR2, looked up from the germline V gene, are MNHEY and SVGAGI. CDR3 length: 15 amino acids, cysteine to phenylalanine. Only the CDR3 region is kept as DNA, spanning 45 bases read in frame from base 1.